This record looks at one TCR beta chain sequence and its context. The data stem from a study of blood T cell repertoires in COVID-19. Looking at the study overall: Samples came from the United States, Italy and Spain, spanning acute and convalescent COVID-19.

A Seattle source enrolled patients during active infection and followed them longitudinally. Source study methods: How many nucleated cells were present was estimated from reference gene primer amplification. Using immunoSEQ multiplex PCR, the repertoire was profiled, and TCRdb retains in-frame clones only, with some absent. V and J calls and clone size are copied from that table; D and trimming were computed from the DNA. This sample has some 140,000 clones, with roughly 83% found just once. Germline CDR1 MNHEY, CDR2 SMNVEV (reference sequence). V was pared by 3 bases and J by 4 bases, with 16 bases between. The CDR3 length is 15 residues.

V usage is TRBV27 and J usage is TRBJ2-7, with D possibly being TRBD1 (6 bases). The specimen sequenced was peripheral blood. The sequence derives from a woman in her 70s with COVID-19, enrolled during active disease. The CDR3 DNA is TGTGCCAGCAGTTTCTCGGACAGATTACTTTACGAGCAGTACTTC. This translates into CASSFSDRLLYEQYF.